Following are 27 T cell receptor beta chains from one sample sequenced in a study of T-cell reconstitution after alpha-beta-depleted transplantation in children. Preparation of the TCRbeta library involved a method that used unique molecular identifiers. TCRdb reprocessed the PCR reads via MiXCR and lists one record per CDR3 protein. The sample lists roughly 200,000 distinct CDR3 sequences, over 5.5% occurring once. The sequences come from PBMCs from the stem cell graft donor, collected from the stem cell graft. These receptor sequences come from a human donor who donated a stem cell graft to a child with Wiskott-Aldrich syndrome.

The table lists this clonotype with many counts. The rearrangement uses TRBV20-1 and TRBJ2-2, with D unresolved. Germline CDR1 reads DFQATT; CDR2 reads SNEGSKA (reference sequence). V lost 0 bases and J lost 2, with 4 bases in between. The CDR3 is made up of 13 amino acids. CDR3: CSAREGNTGELFF. The CDR3 DNA follows: TGCAGTGCTAGAGAGGGAAACACCGGGGAGCTGTTTTTT.

This clonotype was counted many times. The V call is TRBV12-3 or TRBV12-4, the J call TRBJ1-1; no clear D gene. The CDR3 totals 14 residues. The germline V and J ends were trimmed by 8 bases and 4 bases, with 17 bases remaining between them. For the CDR3, the DNA is TGTGCCAGCGGAGCCGCCGGACTGAGCACTGAAGCTTTCTTT. The encoded protein is CASGAAGLSTEAFF.

This clonotype was seen many times. The chain couples TRBV12-3 or TRBV12-4 to TRBJ1-6; D unclear. The CDR3 loop spans 13 amino acids. The germline V and J ends were trimmed by 2 bases and 9 bases, with 8 bases remaining between them. This chain's CDR3 is CASSLSESSPLHF. CDR3 sequence (DNA): TGTGCCAGCAGTTTATCGGAGAGTTCACCCCTCCACTTT.

This clonotype was observed many times. J is TRBJ2-1 and V is TRBV20-1, with D uncertain. The V end lost 3 bases, the J end lost 0 bases, and 9 bases lay between the germline ends. The CDR3 loop spans 14 amino acids. Germline V lookup: CDR1 DFQATT, CDR2 SNEGSKA (reference sequence). The CDR3 sequence: CSASGPNSYNEQFF. In nucleotides, the CDR3 is TGCAGTGCTAGTGGGCCAAACTCCTACAATGAGCAGTTCTTC.

In this sample, this clonotype turned up a few times. The chain employs TRBV15 and TRBJ2-7; a weak D match, TRBD1 (5 bases). Trimming removed 5 bases from V and 3 bases from J, with 11 bases in between. Germline values: CDR1 LNHNV, CDR2 YYDKDF (reference sequence). The CDR3 consists of 13 residues. For the CDR3, the DNA is TGTGCCACCAGCTTAGGGGTAAACTACGAGCAGTACTTC. Amino acid sequence: CATSLGVNYEQYF.

This rearrangement joins TRBV5-1 to TRBJ2-1, with 9 bases that match TRBD1. J gave up 8 bases and V 2 bases, and 11 bases lay outside the gene matches. The CDR3 loop spans 16 amino acids. CDR1 is SGHRS, CDR2 YFSETQ, per germline. The CDR3 bases are TGCGCCAGCAGCTTACTTCTGGGACAGGGTCACGATGAGCAGTTCTTC. It is translated as CASSLLLGQGHDEQFF.

This rearrangement joins TRBV5-4 to TRBJ1-2; 9 bases line up with TRBD1. Germline lookup yields CDR1 SGHNT and CDR2 YYREEE (reference sequence). V gave up 0 bases and J gave up 5 bases; unmatched junction bases: 8. This CDR3 contains 16 residues. The CDR3 region is CASSLAGTGIGYGYTF. The CDR3 coding sequence is TGTGCCAGCAGCTTGGCCGGGACAGGGATTGGGTATGGCTACACCTTC. The whole variable domain, remainder taken from reference TRBV5-4 and TRBJ1-2, is ETGVTQSPTHLIKTRGQQVTLRCSSQSGHNTVSWYQQALGQGPQFIFQYYREEENGRGNFPPRFSGLQFPNYSSELNVNALELDDSALYLCASSLAGTGIGYGYTFGSGTRLTVV.

A word on this clonotype: A junction boundary mismatches the germline segment, possibly from a read error. J is TRBJ2-2 and V is TRBV5-5; a weak D match, TRBD1 (6 bases). CDR1 SGHKS and CDR2 YYEKEE come from the germline V gene (reference sequence). There are 14 residues in the CDR3. The CDR3 DNA follows: TGTGCCAGCGGCCCGGGACACCTCTCCTGGGAGCTGCTTTTT. Protein sequence: CASGPGHLSWELLF.

This clonotype turned up a few times. The chain combines TRBV7-9 with TRBJ1-3; D remains ambiguous. This CDR3 region has 17 residues. Germline V lookup: CDR1 SEHNR, CDR2 FQNEAQ (reference sequence). V shed 5 bases and J shed 2 bases, with 19 bases lying between them. DNA for the CDR3: TGTGCCAGCAGCCCCCGGGCCTCCAGCGACCCTGGAAACACCATATATTTT. Protein: CASSPRASSDPGNTIYF.

This clonotype was counted ten times or more. This sequence joins TRBV12-3 or TRBV12-4 and TRBJ1-1; D not certain. This CDR3 has 14 residues. V lost 7 bases to trimming and J lost 0 bases, with 12 bases between them. As DNA, the CDR3 is TGTGCCAGCACCCCAGCGGGTTTGAACACTGAAGCTTTCTTT. Translated: CASTPAGLNTEAFF.

This clonotype was found many times. This chain links TRBV5-1 with TRBJ2-1; 9 nucleotides match TRBD2. The CDR3 sequence is 17 residues long. The V gene end was trimmed by 0 bases and the J gene end by 7 bases; junction bases not matched to a gene: 11. Germline V gene data show CDR1 as SGHRS and CDR2 as YFSETQ. As DNA, the CDR3 is TGCGCCAGCAGCTTGGGGACTAGCGCCCCAATTGGGAATGAGCAGTTCTTC. It is translated as CASSLGTSAPIGNEQFF.

This clonotype was seen at least ten times. The V gene is TRBV4-3, the J gene TRBJ2-1; tentative D call: TRBD1 (6 bases). Per germline, CDR1 LGHNA and CDR2 YSLEER. This CDR3 contains 15 residues. Trimming took 4 bases from V and 5 from J, leaving 15 bases between them. The CDR3 here is CASSPQWGQNNEQFF. CDR3 bases: TGCGCCAGCAGCCCTCAATGGGGACAAAACAATGAGCAGTTCTTC.

The sample holds many counts of this clonotype. The genes are TRBV20-1 and TRBJ2-7; 7 bases match TRBD1. The CDR3 contains 13 residues. CDR1 is DFQATT and CDR2 is SNEGSKA in the germline V gene (reference sequence). The ends lost 6 bases at V and 4 bases at J; junction bases unmatched: 9. CDR3 DNA: TGCAGTGCCAGTGGGGACAGTCCTTACGAGCAGTACTTC. Translating gives CSASGDSPYEQYF.

This clonotype was counted ten times or more. This chain uses TRBV29-1 with TRBJ2-1; TRBD1 agrees at 9 bases. Germline V gene lookup returns CDR1 SQVTM and CDR2 ANQGSEA. This CDR3 region has 17 residues. V lost 3 bases and J lost 1; bases outside the gene matches: 10. CDR3 protein: CSVDFLGTGISYNEQFF. CDR3 nucleotides: TGCAGCGTTGATTTTCTAGGGACAGGGATTTCCTACAATGAGCAGTTCTTC.

This clonotype was detected only a few times. The rearrangement uses TRBV18 and TRBJ1-6; D is undetermined. Germline lookup yields CDR1 KGHSH and CDR2 LQKENI. The V and J ends lost 1 base and 8 bases respectively, with 12 bases between them. The CDR3 is made up of 15 amino acids. CDR3 nucleotide sequence: TGTGCCAGCTCACCACGAGGCAGGAGTGATTCACCCCTCCACTTT. Translating gives CASSPRGRSDSPLHF.

This clonotype was seen at least ten times. The genes are TRBV12-3 or TRBV12-4 and TRBJ2-5; D might be TRBD1 (5 bases). CDR3 length: 13 amino acids. V lost 6 bases and J 3 bases, leaving 11 bases between the germline ends. The CDR3 is CASRLQGEETQYF. The CDR3 DNA reads as TGTGCCAGCAGACTCCAGGGTGAAGAGACCCAGTACTTC.

There are many counts of this clonotype. V and J are TRBV20-1 and TRBJ2-1; D is ambiguous. CDR3 size: 11 residues. Germline CDR1 DFQATT, CDR2 SNEGSKA (reference sequence). In nucleotides, the CDR3 is TGCAGCGTCTTTTCCTACAATGAGCAGTTCTTC. This translates into CSVFSYNEQFF.

V usage is TRBV20-1 and J usage is TRBJ2-5; 7 nucleotides line up with TRBD1. CDR3 size: 14 residues. CDR1 and CDR2 (germline): DFQATT, SNEGSKA (reference sequence). J was trimmed by 2 bases and V by 2 bases; bases with no gene match: 5. The CDR3 region is CSARPGQAQETQYF. The CDR3 region has the DNA TGCAGTGCTAGACCCGGACAGGCACAAGAGACCCAGTACTTC.

This clonotype was picked up a small number of times. The chain links TRBV5-1 to TRBJ1-2; a possible D gene is TRBD1 (6 bases). The CDR3 sequence is 13 residues long. The germline CDR1 and CDR2 sequences are SGHRS and YFSETQ. The V gene lost 7 bases and the J gene lost 8 bases, with 18 bases spanning the gap. In DNA form, the CDR3 reads TGCGCCAGCGCTGCAGGGGATATAAGGGGCTACACCTTC. Translation gives CASAAGDIRGYTF. Looking up the rest from reference TRBV5-1 and TRBJ1-2 gives the full variable domain: KAGVTQTPRYLIKTRGQQVTLSCSPISGHRSVSWYQQTPGQGLQFLFEYFSETQRNKGNFPGRFSGRQFSNSRSEMNVSTLELGDSALYLCASAAGDIRGYTFGSGTRLTVV.

This clonotype came up many times. The V and J genes are TRBV4-1 and TRBJ2-2; no clear D gene. Trimming cost V 0 bases and J 5 bases, with 13 bases left between them. This CDR3 has 16 amino acids. In germline, CDR1 is MGHRA, CDR2 YSYEKL. This CDR3 is CASSQESVWMTGELFF. DNA of the CDR3: TGCGCCAGCAGCCAAGAGTCAGTGTGGATGACCGGGGAGCTGTTTTTT.

This clonotype has ten or more counts. The chain couples TRBV7-2 to TRBJ2-4; 8 positions match TRBD1. Germline V lookup: CDR1 SGHTA, CDR2 FQGNSA. The CDR3 extends over 15 amino acids. V was clipped by 5 bases and J by 6 bases; unmatched bases: 9. The CDR3: CASSIGQGLRNIQYF. The CDR3 region has the DNA TGTGCCAGCAGCATCGGACAGGGACTGCGAAACATTCAGTACTTC.

This clonotype was counted at least ten times. The chain joins TRBV20-1 to TRBJ1-2, with D maybe TRBD1 (6 bases). This CDR3 spans 16 amino acids. Trimming took off 0 bases at V and 5 bases at J, with 19 bases between the two ends. The germline V gene has CDR1 DFQATT and CDR2 SNEGSKA (reference sequence). The CDR3 region is CSARDPRGQLLYGYTF. The CDR3 coding sequence is TGCAGTGCTAGAGATCCCAGGGGTCAACTACTGTATGGCTACACCTTC.

The gene calls are TRBV7-2 and TRBJ2-4; the D is unclear. Germline V gives CDR1 SGHTA, CDR2 FQGNSA. CDR3 size: 15 residues. The V and J ends lost 2 bases and 8 bases respectively, with 16 bases between them. As DNA, the CDR3 is TGTGCCAGCAGCTTACGGCGGTATGCTGAGGACATTCAGTACTTC. Protein: CASSLRRYAEDIQYF.

This clonotype was seen many times. V and J are TRBV29-1 and TRBJ2-5, with TRBD2 matching over 11 bases. The germline CDR1 and CDR2 sequences are SQVTM and ANQGSEA. The CDR3 has 13 amino acids. The junction had 0 bases not matched to a gene; V was cut back by 2 bases and J by 4 bases. This chain's CDR3 is CSVETSGRETQYF. The CDR3 DNA sequence: TGCAGCGTTGAAACTAGCGGGAGAGAGACCCAGTACTTC.

The rearrangement links TRBV4-1 to TRBJ1-4; D is undetermined. V was clipped by 4 bases and J by 11 bases, with 20 bases between them. The CDR3 sequence is 15 residues long. Germline assignment: CDR1 MGHRA and CDR2 YSYEKL. CDR3 in DNA: TGCGCCAGCAGCCCTCCCTTGGCGTCTCGACGGAAACTGTTTTTT. Its translation is CASSPPLASRRKLFF.

This clonotype has at least ten counts. The V call is TRBV15, the J call TRBJ2-3, with no clear D. V lost 0 bases and J 5 bases, leaving 6 bases between the germline ends. The CDR3 covers 13 residues. Germline CDR1 is LNHNV and CDR2 is YYDKDF (reference sequence). CDR3 DNA sequence: TGTGCCACCAGCAGAGATGGAAGAGATACGCAGTATTTT. This translates into CATSRDGRDTQYF.

V and J are TRBV5-1 and TRBJ2-7; possible D gene TRBD2, 6 bases. Deletions cut 4 bases from V and 6 bases from J, with 14 bases between. Germline V gene data show CDR1 as SGHRS and CDR2 as YFSETQ. This CDR3 region has 13 residues. The CDR3 DNA sequence: TGCGCCAGCAGCACCTTGGTGGGAGGCGAGCAGTACTTC. Its protein is CASSTLVGGEQYF.